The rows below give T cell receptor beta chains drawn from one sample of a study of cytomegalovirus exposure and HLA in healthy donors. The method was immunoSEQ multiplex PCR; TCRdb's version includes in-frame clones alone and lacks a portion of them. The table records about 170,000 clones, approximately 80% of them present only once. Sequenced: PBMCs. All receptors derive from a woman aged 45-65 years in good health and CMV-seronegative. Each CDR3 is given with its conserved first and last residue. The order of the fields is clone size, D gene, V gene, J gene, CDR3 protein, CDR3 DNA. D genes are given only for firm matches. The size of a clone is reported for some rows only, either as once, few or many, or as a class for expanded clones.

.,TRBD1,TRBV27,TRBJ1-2,CATPVPGQGANGYTF,TGTGCCACCCCGGTGCCGGGACAGGGGGCTAATGGCTACACCTTC
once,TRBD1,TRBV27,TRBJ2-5,CASSSTGGPQETQYF,TGTGCCAGTAGTTCAACAGGGGGCCCCCAAGAGACCCAGTACTTC
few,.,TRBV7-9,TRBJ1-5,CASSLAESNQPQHF,TGTGCCAGCAGCTTAGCCGAGAGCAATCAGCCCCAGCATTTT
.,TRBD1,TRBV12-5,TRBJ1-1,CASGPDRGRGAFF,TGTGCTAGTGGCCCAGACAGGGGCCGCGGAGCTTTCTTT
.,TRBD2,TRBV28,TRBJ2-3,CASSSLTIAGDSSTDTQYF,TGTGCCAGCAGTTCCCTCACGATAGCGGGAGACTCTAGCACAGATACGCAGTATTTT
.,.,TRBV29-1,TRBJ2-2,CSAGAGWGGELFF,TGCAGCGCCGGCGCAGGGTGGGGCGGGGAGCTGTTTTTT
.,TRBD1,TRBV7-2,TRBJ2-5,CASSRQGSGTQYF,TGTGCCAGCAGTCGACAGGGTTCGGGGACCCAGTACTTC
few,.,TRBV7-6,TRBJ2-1,CASSLGSGPYNEQFF,TGTGCCAGCAGCTTAGGGAGCGGCCCCTACAATGAGCAGTTCTTC
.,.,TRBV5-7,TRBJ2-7,CASSFEQGRSYEQYF,TGTGCCAGCAGCTTCGAACAGGGTAGGAGCTACGAGCAGTACTTC
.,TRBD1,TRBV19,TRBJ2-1,CASSIVQGAANEQFF,TGTGCCAGTAGTATCGTTCAGGGGGCGGCCAATGAGCAGTTCTTC
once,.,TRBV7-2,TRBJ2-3,CASSLGLLTDTQYF,TGTGCCAGCAGCCTCGGACTACTCACAGATACGCAGTATTTT
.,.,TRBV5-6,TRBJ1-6,CASSPSWAPYNSPLHF,TGTGCCAGCAGCCCCAGTTGGGCCCCATATAATTCACCCCTCCACTTT
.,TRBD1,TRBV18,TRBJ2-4,CASSPTGTGKYIQYF,TGTGCCAGCTCACCTACCGGGACAGGGAAATACATTCAGTACTTC
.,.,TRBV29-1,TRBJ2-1,CSVAGRNNEQFF,TGCAGCGTTGCCGGGAGAAACAATGAGCAGTTCTTC
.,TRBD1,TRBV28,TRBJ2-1,CATTLTGNNEQFF,TGTGCCACCACCCTGACAGGGAACAATGAGCAGTTCTTC
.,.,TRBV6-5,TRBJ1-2,CANHRVGNYGYTF,TGTGCCAACCACAGGGTTGGGAACTATGGCTACACCTTC
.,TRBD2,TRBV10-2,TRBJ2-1,CASRVAGEGSYNEQFF,TGCGCCAGCAGAGTAGCGGGAGAGGGCTCCTACAATGAGCAGTTCTTC
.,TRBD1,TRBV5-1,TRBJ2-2,CASSPDRGLNTGELFF,TGCGCCAGCAGCCCCGACAGGGGGCTGAACACCGGGGAGCTGTTTTTT
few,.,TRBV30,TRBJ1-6,CAWSPRDSPLHF,TGTGCCTGGAGTCCACGGGATTCACCCCTCCACTTT
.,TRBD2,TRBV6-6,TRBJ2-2,CASSYSGGVNTGELFF,TGTGCCAGCAGTTACTCGGGGGGGGTCAACACCGGGGAGCTGTTTTTT
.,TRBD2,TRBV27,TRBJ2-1,CASSPGTRRINEQFF,TGTGCCAGCAGTCCCGGGACTAGGAGGATCAATGAGCAGTTCTTC
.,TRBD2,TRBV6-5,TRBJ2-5,CASSRAGGPKETQYF,TGTGCCAGCAGTCGAGCGGGGGGGCCGAAAGAGACCCAGTACTTC
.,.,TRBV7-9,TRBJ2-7,CASIGSGRGDYEQYF,TGTGCCAGCATCGGAAGTGGGCGGGGAGACTACGAGCAGTACTTC
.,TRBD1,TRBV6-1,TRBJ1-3,CAGLKDRGRIYF,TGTGCCGGACTGAAGGACAGGGGCCGAATATATTTT
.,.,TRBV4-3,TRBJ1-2,CASSVTGSNYGYTF,TGCGCCAGCAGCGTAACAGGTTCTAACTATGGCTACACCTTC